The clone carrying this T cell receptor beta chain was detected ten times or more. V was trimmed by 5 bases and J by 8 bases, leaving 9 bases between them. Germline values: CDR1 SEHNR, CDR2 FQNEAQ (reference sequence). The CDR3 runs to 12 residues. The data are from a study of blood T cell repertoires in COVID-19. Original processing notes: Nucleated cell counts were estimated from reference gene primer amplification. Sequenced by immunoSEQ multiplex PCR; TCRdb stores in-frame clones only, minus some. V, J and clone size were drawn from that table, and D and trimming were deduced from the DNA. Here the sample spans more than 95,000 clones, around 70% being singletons.

V is TRBV7-9 and J is TRBJ1-4; D is unresolved. The sequencing input was peripheral blood. The sequence came from an elderly man with COVID-19, enrolled during active disease. The CDR3, as DNA: TGTGCCAGCAGCCCCGAGGAAGAAAAACTGTTTTTT. Its protein is CASSPEEEKLFF.